This T cell receptor (beta chain) was observed in a study of blood T cell repertoires in COVID-19. In the original workflow: It was from reference gene primer amplification that nucleated cell counts were estimated. Profiling relied on immunoSEQ multiplex PCR, and the TCRdb table lists in-frame clones only, not all of them. That table furnishes V, J and clone size, whereas the DNA furnished D and trimming. In the table there are tens of thousands of clones, around 90% of which are singletons. The CDR3 is 19 residues long. Sequencing was done on a sample of peripheral blood. The chain employs TRBV21-1 and TRBJ2-3; the table's TRBD1 call for D was not verified on the DNA. TRBV21-1 is given as a pseudogene. This TCR was sampled from a human donor with active COVID-19. The donor label of this sample is uncertain. CDR3 in DNA: TGTGCCAGCAGCAAACAAGGAGACAGGGGAGGCCATAGCACAGATACGCAGTATTTT. Protein: CASSKQGDRGGHSTDTQYF.